The 3 T cell receptor beta chains given below trace back to one sample, sequenced in a study of naive and memory T cell subsets. Study-wide results and caveats: Possibly reflecting memory cells re-expressing CD45RA, a few larger clonotypes occurred in naive repertoires, especially CD8.

Two oligonucleotides, mixed equimolar, formed the beta constant-region primer covering TRBC1 and TRBC2. The ligated cDNA underwent four PCR rounds using SP2 and nested alpha and beta constant-region primers. MiXCR, applied by TCRdb to the UMI-ligation and nested PCR reads, yields one record per CDR3 protein. This sample carries 150,000 or so distinct CDR3 sequences, approximately 22% of them seen once, and the ten largest clones take about 0.11%. For these TCRs, the target antigens are not known. Specimen: naive CD4+ T cells from blood. The source is a human donor in good health.

This clonotype came up a few times. The chain recombines TRBV27 with TRBJ2-7; D tentatively fits TRBD1 or TRBD2 (5 bases each). The CDR3 runs 15 residues. V was clipped by 6 bases and J by 1 base, with 16 bases between them. The germline V gene has CDR1 MNHEY and CDR2 SMNVEV (reference sequence). The CDR3 spells CASRLTGRGSYEQYF. CDR3 in DNA: TGTGCCAGCAGACTAACAGGACGCGGGTCCTACGAGCAGTACTTC.

This clonotype was counted a few times. The chain combines TRBV7-3 with TRBJ2-1; D may correspond to TRBD1 or TRBD2 (5 bases each). Trimming took off 0 bases at V and 7 bases at J, with 16 bases between the two ends. The germline CDR1 and CDR2 sequences are SGHTA and FQGTGA. The CDR3 totals 16 residues. CDR3 nucleotides: TGTGCCAGCAGCTTAACGCGGGCCTCAGGGAGTAATGAGCAGTTCTTC. Protein product: CASSLTRASGSNEQFF.

This clonotype appeared many times. The chain has TRBV20-1 and TRBJ2-2, with a tentative D call TRBD1 (6 bases). Trimming pared 1 base from V and 0 bases from J, leaving 9 bases between. The germline V gene has CDR1 DFQATT and CDR2 SNEGSKA (reference sequence). This CDR3 contains 15 residues. CDR3 sequence (DNA): TGCAGTGCTAGAGCTTGGGGGCCGAACACCGGGGAGCTGTTTTTT. Translated: CSARAWGPNTGELFF.